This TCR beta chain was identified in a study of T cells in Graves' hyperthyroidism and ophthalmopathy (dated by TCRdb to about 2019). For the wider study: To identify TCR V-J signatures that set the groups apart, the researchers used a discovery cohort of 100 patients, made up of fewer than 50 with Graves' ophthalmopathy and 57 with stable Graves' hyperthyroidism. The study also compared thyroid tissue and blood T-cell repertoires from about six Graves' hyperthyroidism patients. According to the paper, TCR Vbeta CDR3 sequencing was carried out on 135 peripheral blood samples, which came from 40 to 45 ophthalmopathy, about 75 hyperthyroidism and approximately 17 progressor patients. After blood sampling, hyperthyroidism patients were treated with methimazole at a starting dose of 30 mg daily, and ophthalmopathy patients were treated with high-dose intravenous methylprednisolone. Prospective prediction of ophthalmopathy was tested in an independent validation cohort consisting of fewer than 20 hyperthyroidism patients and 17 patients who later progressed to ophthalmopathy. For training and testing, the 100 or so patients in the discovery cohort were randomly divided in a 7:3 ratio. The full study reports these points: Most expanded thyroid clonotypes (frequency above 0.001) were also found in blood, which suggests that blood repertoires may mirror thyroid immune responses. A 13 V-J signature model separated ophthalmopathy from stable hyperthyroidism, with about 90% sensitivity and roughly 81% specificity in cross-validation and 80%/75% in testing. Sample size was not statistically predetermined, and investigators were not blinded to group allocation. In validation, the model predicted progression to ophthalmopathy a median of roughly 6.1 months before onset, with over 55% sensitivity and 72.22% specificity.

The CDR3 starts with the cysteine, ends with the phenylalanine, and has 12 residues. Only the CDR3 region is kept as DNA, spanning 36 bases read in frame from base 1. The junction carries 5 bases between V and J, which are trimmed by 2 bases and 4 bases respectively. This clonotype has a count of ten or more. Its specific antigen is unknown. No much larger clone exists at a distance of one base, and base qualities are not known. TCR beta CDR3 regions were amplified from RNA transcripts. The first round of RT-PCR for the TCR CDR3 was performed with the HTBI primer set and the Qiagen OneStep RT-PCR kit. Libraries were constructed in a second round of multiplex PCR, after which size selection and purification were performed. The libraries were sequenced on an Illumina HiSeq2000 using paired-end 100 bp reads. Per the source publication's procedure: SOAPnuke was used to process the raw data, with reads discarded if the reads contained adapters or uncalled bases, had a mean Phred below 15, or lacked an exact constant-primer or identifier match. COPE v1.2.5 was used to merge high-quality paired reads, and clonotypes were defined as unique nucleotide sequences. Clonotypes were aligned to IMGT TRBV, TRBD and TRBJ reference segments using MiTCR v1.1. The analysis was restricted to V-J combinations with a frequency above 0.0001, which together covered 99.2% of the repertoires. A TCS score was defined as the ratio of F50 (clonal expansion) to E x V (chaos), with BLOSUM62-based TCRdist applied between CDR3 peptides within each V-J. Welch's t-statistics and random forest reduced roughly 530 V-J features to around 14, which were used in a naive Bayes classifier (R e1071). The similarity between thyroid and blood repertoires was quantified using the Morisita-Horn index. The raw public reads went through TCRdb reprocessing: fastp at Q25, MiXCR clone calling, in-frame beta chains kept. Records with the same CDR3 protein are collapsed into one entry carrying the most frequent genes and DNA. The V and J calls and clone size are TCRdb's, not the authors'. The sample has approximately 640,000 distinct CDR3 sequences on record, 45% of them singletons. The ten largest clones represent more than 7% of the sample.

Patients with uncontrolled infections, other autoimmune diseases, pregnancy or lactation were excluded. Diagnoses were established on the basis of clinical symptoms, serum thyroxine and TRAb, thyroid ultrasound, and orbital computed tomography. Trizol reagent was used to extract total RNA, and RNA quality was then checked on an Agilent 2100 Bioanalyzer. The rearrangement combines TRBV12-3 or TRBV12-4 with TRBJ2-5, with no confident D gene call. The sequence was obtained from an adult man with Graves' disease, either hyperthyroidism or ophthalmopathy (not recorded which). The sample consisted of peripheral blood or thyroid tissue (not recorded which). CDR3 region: CASSLSRETQYF. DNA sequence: TGTGCCAGCAGTTTAAGTCGAGAGACCCAGTACTTC.